This TCR beta chain was sequenced for a study of identical twins. Whole-study findings and limits: Beta clonotypes that were abundant in cord blood contained fewer insertions, a pattern absent from memory repertoires.

TCRdb passed the 5' RACE reads through MiXCR, listing each CDR3 protein once. The profile shows around 500,000 distinct CDR3 sequences, 11% to 15% of them singletons. The V end was cut by 4 bases, the J end by 1 base, with 11 bases between. Germline V gene data show CDR1 as MNHEY and CDR2 as SVGAGI. CDR3 length: 14 amino acids. This clonotype was counted only a few times. Its target is not known. The sample was also reused in another study, on yellow fever vaccine responses in identical twins. That source notes: Twins reportedly had a vaccine T cell response that seemed partly convergent, partly personalized.

Sample: CD4+ T cells sorted from blood. This rearrangement joins TRBV6-5 to TRBJ2-7; D is perhaps TRBD2 (6 bases). The clonotype originates from a woman aged 18-30 years in good health. The CDR3 loop is CASSSPGLSYEQYF. CDR3 nucleotides: TGTGCCAGCAGTTCCCCGGGACTTTCCTACGAGCAGTACTTC.